This TCR beta chain was documented in a study of T cell changes during pregnancy in multiple sclerosis. The CDR3 runs to 13 residues. The germline CDR1 and CDR2 sequences are KGHSH and LQKENI. Trimming left V 2 bases short and J 4 bases short, with 9 bases between. The protocol was immunoSEQ multiplex PCR, while the TCRdb copy is restricted to in-frame clones and leaves out a portion. This table has about 59,000 clones, about 94% appearing once. This sequence joins TRBV18 and TRBJ2-7; D unresolved. Sequencing used CD8+ T cells from peripheral blood mononuclear cells, obtained after pregnancy. This receptor was obtained from a female donor with multiple sclerosis, enrolled in a pregnancy study. CDR3 residues: CASSPVNQYEQYF. The CDR3 nucleotides are TGTGCCAGCTCACCAGTCAACCAGTACGAGCAGTACTTC.